This T cell receptor beta chain was obtained from a study of cytomegalovirus exposure and HLA in healthy donors. Study details: Of the donors genotyped, 398 in all, 75% to 90% fell in the Caucasian-associated ancestry cluster.

General study findings and limits: There were a few CMV-associated chains whose specificity for CMV antigens was confirmed in vitro. Altogether, about 160 TCR beta chains were recorded as cytomegalovirus-associated. Clonal expansion, a later analysis showed, was greater in HLA-associated TCR beta chains than in equally common others.

This PCR relied on a set of 60 Vbeta primers and 13 Jbeta primers. The table came from immunoSEQ multiplex PCR; TCRdb's copy has only in-frame clones and leaves some out. The sample lists 150,000 to 200,000 clones; about 75% were seen once. There are 14 residues in the CDR3. Per the germline V gene, CDR1 is SGHVS and CDR2 is FQNEAQ. V gave up 5 bases and J gave up 5 bases, with 12 bases separating them. This clone was detected only a few times. The antigen remains undetermined. This chain connects TRBV7-8 to TRBJ1-4; D is unclear. The sequenced material came from PBMCs. This receptor was taken from a woman in her forties or fifties in good health and CMV-seropositive. The CDR3 region has the DNA TGTGCCAGCAGCCAAGGAGGCTCGAATGAAAAACTGTTTTTT. Residues: CASSQGGSNEKLFF.